This TCR beta chain was recorded in a study of T cell changes during pregnancy in multiple sclerosis. Measured with immunoSEQ multiplex PCR; TCRdb has only the in-frame clones, and not every one. The data contain some 70,000 clones, approximately 86% of them singletons. This clone was counted a single time. Germline CDR1 is SGHTA and CDR2 is FQGNSA. The length of the CDR3 is 15 residues. With 5 bases clipped from V and 6 bases from J, the junction kept 11 bases outside the gene matches. This clonotype was obtained from a female donor with multiple sclerosis, enrolled in a pregnancy study. The sequenced sample was peripheral blood, obtained before pregnancy. The chain is built from TRBV7-2 and TRBJ2-7; 9 bases are shared with TRBD2. The CDR3 DNA sequence: TGTGCCAGCAGCCGTCTTAGCGGGAGTCCCCTCGAGCAGTACTTC. Its translation is CASSRLSGSPLEQYF.